A selection of T cell receptor beta chains follows, all from one sample in a study of T cell responses to AZD1222 COVID-19 vaccine. Assay: immunoSEQ multiplex PCR; the TCRdb copy retains only in-frame clones and omits some. In the table there are fewer than 250,000 clones, roughly 92% of which are singletons. The sample was peripheral blood, taken on day 0 of AZD1222 vaccination. These receptors all come from an adult in good health. Both conserved end residues are part of each CDR3. A D gene is named only where the DNA matches it firmly. Size is stated for part of the rows, as once, few or many counts, or as a class when the clone is expanded.

.	TRBV9	TRBD2	TRBJ2-1	CASGASGGPREQFF	TGTGCCAGCGGGGCTAGCGGGGGGCCTAGGGAGCAGTTCTTC
.	TRBV5-1	.	TRBJ1-1	CASKGGPTNTEAFF	TGCGCCAGCAAGGGGGGGCCGACGAACACTGAAGCTTTCTTT
.	TRBV5-1	TRBD2	TRBJ2-2	CASRRTSGGAGGGELFF	TGCGCCAGCAGGAGGACTAGCGGGGGTGCCGGTGGCGGGGAGCTGTTTTTT
once	TRBV19	.	TRBJ1-5	CASSILQGPNQPQHF	TGTGCCAGTAGTATTCTACAGGGCCCCAATCAGCCCCAGCATTTT
.	TRBV5-4	TRBD2	TRBJ2-7	CASSFGGGAGPREQYF	TGTGCCAGCAGCTTTGGCGGGGGGGCCGGACCGCGTGAGCAGTACTTC
.	TRBV7-9	.	TRBJ2-7	CASSSLDGTPSSYEQYF	TGTGCCAGCAGCTCTCTAGACGGGACCCCCAGCTCCTACGAGCAGTACTTC
.	TRBV7-9	.	TRBJ1-2	CASSLAGGDYGYTF	TGTGCCAGCAGCTTAGCCGGGGGGGACTATGGCTACACCTTC
.	TRBV4-2	TRBD1	TRBJ2-1	CASSKDTGTGGDEQFF	TGTGCCAGCAGCAAAGACACCGGGACAGGGGGCGATGAGCAGTTCTTC
.	TRBV4-3	.	TRBJ2-5	CASSQAIRKETQYF	TGCGCCAGCAGCCAAGCCATCAGAAAAGAGACCCAGTACTTC
.	TRBV9	TRBD1	TRBJ2-7	CASSGEGAHYYEQYF	TGTGCCAGCAGCGGAGAGGGGGCCCATTACTACGAGCAGTACTTC
.	TRBV11-2	.	TRBJ1-3	CASSLDWAAGNTIYF	TGTGCCAGCAGCTTAGATTGGGCAGCGGGAAACACCATATATTTT
.	TRBV7-9	.	TRBJ1-6	CASSLKGDGSPLHF	TGTGCCAGCAGCTTAAAGGGGGATGGGTCACCCCTCCACTTT
.	TRBV2	.	TRBJ1-3	CASRGGSKPRGRIISGNTIYF	TGTGCCAGCAGGGGGGGTTCCAAACCCCGAGGACGGATTATCTCTGGAAACACCATATATTTT
.	TRBV4-3	.	TRBJ1-4	CASSQDAGYSNEKLFF	TGCGCCAGCAGCCAAGATGCGGGGTACAGCAATGAAAAACTGTTTTTT
.	TRBV28	TRBD1	TRBJ1-4	CASRPGQGTEKLFF	TGTGCCAGCAGACCGGGACAGGGGACTGAAAAACTGTTTTTT
once	TRBV12-5	.	TRBJ2-2	CASGLDTGELFF	TGTGCTAGTGGTTTGGACACCGGGGAGCTGTTTTTT
.	TRBV7-9	.	TRBJ1-2	CASSSRQEIYGYTF	TGTGCCAGCAGCTCCAGACAGGAGATCTATGGCTACACCTTC
.	TRBV2	TRBD1	TRBJ2-4	CASSDPGQLNIQYF	TGTGCCAGCAGTGATCCGGGACAGTTAAACATTCAGTACTTC
.	TRBV29-1	.	TRBJ1-2	CSVLSDNYGYTF	TGCAGCGTTCTGTCAGATAACTATGGCTACACCTTC
.	TRBV30	.	TRBJ1-2	CAWSVRVPPGGYTF	TGTGCCTGGAGTGTACGAGTTCCCCCGGGTGGCTACACCTTC
.	TRBV28	.	TRBJ2-7	CASSPQRGTYEQYF	TGTGCCAGCAGTCCTCAGAGGGGGACCTACGAGCAGTACTTC
.	TRBV29-1	.	TRBJ1-1	CSAIQGNTEAFF	TGCAGCGCTATACAGGGGAACACTGAAGCTTTCTTT
.	TRBV6-5	.	TRBJ1-4	CASSTGDARYGKLFF	TGTGCCAGCAGTACGGGGGACGCTAGGTATGGAAAACTGTTTTTT
.	TRBV6-5	.	TRBJ2-1	CASHLGYEQFF	TGTGCCAGCCATCTAGGCTATGAGCAGTTCTTC
once	TRBV13	.	TRBJ2-3	CASSPFPGATDTQYF	TGTGCCAGCAGCCCATTCCCCGGGGCCACAGATACGCAGTATTTT
.	TRBV9	.	TRBJ1-4	CASSVAGGTNEKLFF	TGTGCCAGCAGCGTAGCGGGGGGCACTAATGAAAAACTGTTTTTT
.	TRBV5-1	.	TRBJ2-5	CASSLYPGVETQYF	TGCGCCAGCAGCCTATACCCAGGGGTAGAGACCCAGTACTTC
.	TRBV3-1/TRBV3-2	.	TRBJ1-4	CASSLNEKLFF	TGTGCCAGCAGCCTAAATGAAAAACTGTTTTTT
.	TRBV7-2	TRBD1	TRBJ1-2	CASSSMDRVNGYTF	TGTGCCAGCAGCTCTATGGACAGGGTAAATGGCTACACCTTC
.	TRBV12-3/TRBV12-4	.	TRBJ2-7	CASSLTNYEQYF	TGTGCCAGCAGCCTAACAAATTACGAGCAGTACTTC
.	TRBV30	.	TRBJ1-2	CAWSLRGDDGYTF	TGTGCCTGGAGCCTTCGGGGGGACGATGGCTACACCTTC
once	TRBV9	.	TRBJ1-2	CASSVGASPGGYTF	TGTGCCAGCAGCGTAGGAGCGTCTCCGGGTGGCTACACCTTC
.	TRBV2	.	TRBJ1-3	CASREEASGNTIYF	TGTGCCAGCAGAGAGGAAGCCTCTGGAAACACCATATATTTT
.	TRBV5-1	TRBD1	TRBJ1-2	CASSSTTGDGYTF	TGCGCCAGCAGCTCGACCACAGGGGATGGCTACACCTTC
few	TRBV7-8	.	TRBJ1-5	CASSLERGSNQPQHF	TGTGCCAGCAGCTTAGAAAGGGGGAGCAATCAGCCCCAGCATTTT